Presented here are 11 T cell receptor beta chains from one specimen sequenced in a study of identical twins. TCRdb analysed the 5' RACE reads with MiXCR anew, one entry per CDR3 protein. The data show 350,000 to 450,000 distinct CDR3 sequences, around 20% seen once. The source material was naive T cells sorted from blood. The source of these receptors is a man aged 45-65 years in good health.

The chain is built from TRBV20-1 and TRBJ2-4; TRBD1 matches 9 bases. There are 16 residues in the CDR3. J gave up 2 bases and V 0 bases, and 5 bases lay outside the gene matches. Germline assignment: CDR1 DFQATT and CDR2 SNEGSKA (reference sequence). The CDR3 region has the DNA TGCAGTGCTAGAGATACGGGACAGGGATCCAAAAACATTCAGTACTTC. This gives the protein CSARDTGQGSKNIQYF.

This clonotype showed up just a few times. This chain's CDR3 is CSARDRGGPDYNEQFF. CDR3 bases: TGCAGTGCTAGAGATCGCGGGGGGCCGGATTACAATGAGCAGTTCTTC. This rearrangement joins TRBV20-1 to TRBJ2-1, with TRBD2 identical over 8 bases. Losses at the gene ends were 0 bases for V and 4 bases for J; bases not matched to a gene: 8. Germline loops: CDR1 DFQATT, CDR2 SNEGSKA (reference sequence). This CDR3 has 16 residues.

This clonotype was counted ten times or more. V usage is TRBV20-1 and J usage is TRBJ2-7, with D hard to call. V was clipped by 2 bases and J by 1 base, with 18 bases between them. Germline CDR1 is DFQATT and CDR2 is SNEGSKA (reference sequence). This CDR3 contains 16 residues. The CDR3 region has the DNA TGCAGTGCTAGACCCGGCCTCAAAGGGCCTTCCTACGAGCAGTACTTC. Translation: CSARPGLKGPSYEQYF.

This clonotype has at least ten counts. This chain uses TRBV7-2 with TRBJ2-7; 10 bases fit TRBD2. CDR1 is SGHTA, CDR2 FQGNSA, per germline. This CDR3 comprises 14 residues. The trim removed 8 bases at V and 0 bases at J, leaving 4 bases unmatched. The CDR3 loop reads CASSGLADSYEQYF. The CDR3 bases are TGTGCCAGCTCCGGACTAGCGGACTCCTACGAGCAGTACTTC. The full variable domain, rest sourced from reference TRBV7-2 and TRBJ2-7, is GAGVSQSPSNKVTEKGKDVELRCDPISGHTALYWYRQSLGQGLEFLIYFQGNSAPDKSGLPSDRFSAERTGGSVSTLTIQRTQQEDSAVYLCASSGLADSYEQYFGPGTRLTVT.

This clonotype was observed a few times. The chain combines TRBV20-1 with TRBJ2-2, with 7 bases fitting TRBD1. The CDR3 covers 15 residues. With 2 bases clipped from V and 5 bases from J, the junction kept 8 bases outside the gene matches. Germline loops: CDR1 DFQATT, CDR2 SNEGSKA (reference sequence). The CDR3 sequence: CSARRQGVGTGELFF. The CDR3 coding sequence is TGCAGTGCTAGAAGGCAGGGGGTGGGAACCGGGGAGCTGTTTTTT.

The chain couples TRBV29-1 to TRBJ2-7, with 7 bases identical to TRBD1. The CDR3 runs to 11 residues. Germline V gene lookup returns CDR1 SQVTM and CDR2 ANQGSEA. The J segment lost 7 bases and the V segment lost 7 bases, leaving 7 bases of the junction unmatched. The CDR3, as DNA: TGCAGCGCAAACAGGGGTGGGGAGCAGTACTTC. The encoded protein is CSANRGGEQYF.

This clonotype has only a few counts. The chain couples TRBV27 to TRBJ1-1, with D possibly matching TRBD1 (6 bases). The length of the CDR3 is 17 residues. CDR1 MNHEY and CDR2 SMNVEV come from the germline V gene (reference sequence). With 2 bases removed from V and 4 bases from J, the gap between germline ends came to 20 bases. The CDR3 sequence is CASSLTPYRDDGTEAFF. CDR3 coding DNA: TGTGCCAGCAGTTTAACCCCCTACAGGGATGACGGCACTGAAGCTTTCTTT.

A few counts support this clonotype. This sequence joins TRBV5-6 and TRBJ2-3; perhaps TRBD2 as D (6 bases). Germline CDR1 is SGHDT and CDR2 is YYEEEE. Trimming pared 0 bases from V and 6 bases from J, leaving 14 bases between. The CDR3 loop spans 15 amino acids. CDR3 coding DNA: TGTGCCAGCAGCTTGGCCAACCATGGGGGGGATACGCAGTATTTT. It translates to CASSLANHGGDTQYF.

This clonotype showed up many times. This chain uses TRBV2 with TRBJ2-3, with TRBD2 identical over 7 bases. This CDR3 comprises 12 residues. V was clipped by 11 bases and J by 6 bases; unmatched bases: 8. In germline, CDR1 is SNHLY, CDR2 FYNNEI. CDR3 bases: TGTGCCGACTCCGTGGGGGGGGATACGCAGTATTTT. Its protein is CADSVGGDTQYF.

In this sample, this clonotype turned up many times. The CDR3 nucleotides are TGCAGTGCTAGAGATTTCGGTATGCGGGGGGCCGACGGGGAGCTGTTTTTT. It specifies CSARDFGMRGADGELFF. The chain uses TRBV20-1 and TRBJ2-2; the match to TRBD2 covers 8 bases. The ends lost 0 bases at V and 7 bases at J; junction bases unmatched: 13. Looked up from germline, CDR1 is DFQATT and CDR2 is SNEGSKA (reference sequence). The CDR3 contains 17 residues.

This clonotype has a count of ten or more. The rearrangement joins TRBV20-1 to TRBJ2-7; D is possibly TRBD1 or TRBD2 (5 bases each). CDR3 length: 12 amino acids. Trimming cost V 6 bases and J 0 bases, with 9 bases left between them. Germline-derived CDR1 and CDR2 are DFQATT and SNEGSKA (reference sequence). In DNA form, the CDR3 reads TGCAGTGCCGAGGGGAGCTCCTACGAGCAGTACTTC. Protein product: CSAEGSSYEQYF.